The 13 T cell receptor beta chains listed next were all sequenced from one sample in a study of blood T cell repertoires in COVID-19. The assay was immunoSEQ multiplex PCR, and TCRdb's table has in-frame clones only and misses some. Altogether hundreds of thousands of clones are present, just over 90% being singletons, with the ten largest covering under 2.5%. Material for sequencing was PBMCs or T cells enriched from blood (not recorded which). Receptors originate from a woman aged 18-29 years who had recovered from COVID-19.

The chain joins TRBV4-1 to TRBJ2-1, with 8 bases aligning to TRBD2. The germline V gene has CDR1 MGHRA and CDR2 YSYEKL. The V segment lost 1 base and the J segment 3 bases; nucleotides outside the gene matches: 2. The CDR3 extends over 15 amino acids. In DNA form, the CDR3 reads TGCGCCAGCAGCCAAGGACGGGGGGGCTACAATGAGCAGTTCTTC. It encodes CASSQGRGGYNEQFF.

The V call is TRBV18, the J call TRBJ1-1, with 10 nucleotides matching TRBD1. Looked up from germline, CDR1 is KGHSH and CDR2 is LQKENI. The CDR3 sequence is 14 residues long. V was pared by 3 bases and J by 6 bases, with 4 bases of the junction left unmatched. The CDR3 spells CASSPGTGVPEAFF. The CDR3 DNA reads TGTGCCAGCTCACCCGGGACAGGGGTTCCTGAAGCTTTCTTT.

The chain recombines TRBV18 with TRBJ1-1; weak D call: TRBD1 (5 bases). Germline loops: CDR1 KGHSH, CDR2 LQKENI. Trimming removed 2 bases at V and 1 base at J, with 8 bases between. CDR3 length: 14 residues. The CDR3 region is CASSPAGQNTEAFF. The CDR3 bases are TGTGCCAGCTCACCAGCAGGGCAGAACACTGAAGCTTTCTTT. Full variable domain (missing parts from reference TRBV18 and TRBJ1-1): NAGVMQNPRHLVRRRGQEARLRCSPMKGHSHVYWYRQLPEEGLKFMVYLQKENIIDESGMPKERFSAEFPKEGPSILRIQQVVRGDSAAYFCASSPAGQNTEAFFGQGTRLTVV.

This clone was picked up a small number of times. The CDR3 region is CASSQGTSNTEAFF. CDR3 DNA sequence: TGCGCCAGCAGCCAAGGGACATCGAACACTGAAGCTTTCTTT. The chain joins TRBV4-3 to TRBJ1-1; D might be TRBD1 (5 bases). This CDR3 has 14 residues. CDR1 and CDR2 (germline): LGHNA, YSLEER. V gave up 1 base and J gave up 1 base, with 7 bases separating them.

This clone has just one count. This chain joins TRBV28 and TRBJ1-1; possible D gene TRBD1, 5 bases. The germline gives CDR1 MDHEN, CDR2 SYDVKM. The CDR3 runs 14 residues. Trimming left V 8 bases short and J 12 bases short, with 25 bases between. CDR3 region: CASSRVDGTRVSFF. The CDR3 nucleotides are TGTGCCAGCTCCAGGGTCGACGGAACAAGGGTGTCTTTCTTT.

The J gene is TRBJ2-7, the V gene TRBV10-3, with TRBD1 matching over 7 bases. This CDR3 spans 13 amino acids. Germline V gives CDR1 ENHRY, CDR2 SYGVKD. V trimming: 4 bases; J trimming: 1 base; junction bases outside the gene matches: 1. CDR3 DNA sequence: TGTGCCATCAGTGGGACAGGTTCCTACGAGCAGTACTTC. This gives the protein CAISGTGSYEQYF.

CDR3 sequence: CASSLVVAGGYQETQYF. Here the CDR3 DNA reads TGTGCCAGCAGCTTGGTGGTAGCGGGAGGGTACCAAGAGACCCAGTACTTC. This chain uses TRBV5-4 with TRBJ2-5, with TRBD2 identical over 11 bases. V was clipped by 0 bases and J by 0 bases; unmatched bases: 4. There are 17 residues in the CDR3. The germline V gene encodes CDR1 SGHNT and CDR2 YYREEE (reference sequence).

The rearrangement uses TRBV4-3 and TRBJ1-2; weak D call: TRBD1 (6 bases). Germline CDR1 and CDR2: LGHNA and YSLEER. Trimming took off 4 bases at V and 4 bases at J, with 13 bases between the two ends. This CDR3 has 14 residues. The chain's CDR3 is CASSPTGLPYGYTF. CDR3 coding DNA: TGCGCCAGCAGCCCGACAGGTCTACCCTATGGCTACACCTTC.

This chain connects TRBV7-2 to TRBJ1-6; D perhaps matches TRBD1 (6 bases). The V end lost 1 base, the J end lost 6 bases, and 19 bases lay between the germline ends. CDR1 is SGHTA and CDR2 is FQGNSA in the germline V gene. The CDR3 is 18 amino acids. CDR3 loop: CASSLEGHLPLSNSPLHF. In DNA, the CDR3 is TGTGCCAGCAGCTTAGAGGGACATCTGCCCCTCAGTAATTCACCCCTCCACTTT.

This clone was seen more than once but under ten times. The J gene is TRBJ1-1, the V gene TRBV29-1; perhaps TRBD1 as D (6 bases). Trimming took 3 bases from V and 0 from J, leaving 11 bases between them. Germline assignment: CDR1 SQVTM and CDR2 ANQGSEA. The CDR3 has 14 residues. In nucleotides, the CDR3 is TGCAGCGTTGAGACCAACAGGGTGAACACTGAAGCTTTCTTT. Translation: CSVETNRVNTEAFF.

The chain has TRBV11-2 and TRBJ2-1; 7 bases are shared with TRBD2. Germline V gives CDR1 SGHAT, CDR2 FQNNGV. Trimming took 5 bases from V and 0 from J; bases not matched to a gene: 4. CDR3 length equals 15 residues. CDR3 protein: CASSPGGSSYNEQFF. The CDR3, as DNA: TGTGCCAGCAGCCCCGGGGGGAGCTCCTACAATGAGCAGTTCTTC. The variable domain in full, with the rest retrieved from reference TRBV11-2 and TRBJ2-1, is EAGVAQSPRYKIIEKRQSVAFWCNPISGHATLYWYQQILGQGPKLLIQFQNNGVVDDSQLPKDRFSAERLKGVDSTLKIQPAKLEDSAVYLCASSPGGSSYNEQFFGPGTRLTVL.

The genes are TRBV24-1 and TRBJ1-3, with a possible D match to TRBD1 (6 bases). There are 15 residues in the CDR3. Germline CDR1 and CDR2: KGHDR and SFDVKD. V was trimmed by 3 bases and J by 3 bases, leaving 11 bases between them. The CDR3 bases are TGTGCCACCAGTGATCCGGGACAACTTGGAAACACCATATATTTT. Amino acids: CATSDPGQLGNTIYF.

The chain is built from TRBV5-3 and TRBJ2-7; perhaps TRBD1 as D (6 bases). TRBV5-3 is reported as an ORF; its role is uncertain. V was trimmed by 10 bases and J by 4 bases, leaving 24 bases between them. CDR3 length equals 15 residues. The CDR3 bases are TGTGCCGAACCCGCTACAGGGAGCAAAGGGTACGAGCAGTACTTC. Its translation: CAEPATGSKGYEQYF.